Shown below are 29 T cell receptor beta chains from a single sample sequenced in a study of cytomegalovirus exposure and HLA in healthy donors. 13 Jbeta primers and 60 Vbeta primers were used for the PCR. Data came from immunoSEQ multiplex PCR; TCRdb stores just in-frame clones and leaves some out. Among under 200,000 clones listed, roughly 82% were seen once. Sequencing was performed on PBMCs. These receptors all stem from a man between 50 and 59 years old in good health and CMV-seropositive.

The chain has TRBV2 and TRBJ1-5, with D uncertain. V lost 9 bases and J 0 bases, leaving 12 bases between the germline ends. This CDR3 region has 14 residues. The germline CDR1 and CDR2 sequences are SNHLY and FYNNEI. The CDR3 DNA follows: TGTGCCAGTGAGGAGGGATATAGCAATCAGCCCCAGCATTTT. Translated: CASEEGYSNQPQHF. The whole variable domain, filled in from reference TRBV2 and TRBJ1-5, reads EPEVTQTPSHQVTQMGQEVILRCVPISNHLYFYWYRQILGQKVEFLVSFYNNEISEKSEIFDDQFSVERPDGSNFTLKIRSTKLEDSAMYFCASEEGYSNQPQHFGDGTRLSIL.

This clone has a handful of counts. The rearrangement links TRBV15 to TRBJ1-3; 7 bases align to TRBD1. V was clipped by 0 bases and J by 0 bases; unmatched bases: 8. The germline V gene encodes CDR1 LNHNV and CDR2 YYDKDF (reference sequence). This CDR3 has 18 residues. CDR3: CATSRDEGTEISGNTIYF. CDR3 sequence (DNA): TGTGCCACCAGCAGAGATGAGGGGACAGAAATCTCTGGAAACACCATATATTTT. The full variable domain, rest sourced from reference TRBV15 and TRBJ1-3, is DAMVIQNPRYQVTQFGKPVTLSCSQTLNHNVMYWYQQKSSQAPKLLFHYYDKDFNNEADTPDNFQSRRPNTSFCFLDIRSPGLGDTAMYLCATSRDEGTEISGNTIYFGEGSWLTVV.

The rearrangement uses TRBV9 and TRBJ2-3; tentative D call: TRBD1 (5 bases). This CDR3 is 13 amino acids long. In germline, CDR1 is SGDLS, CDR2 YYNGEE. V was shortened by 2 bases and J by 6 bases, with 10 bases between the two germline ends. DNA for the CDR3: TGTGCCAGCAGCGTTGGGGCCCTCGATACGCAGTATTTT. Protein: CASSVGALDTQYF. Variable domain in full (rest from reference TRBV9 and TRBJ2-3): DSGVTQTPKHLITATGQRVTLRCSPRSGDLSVYWYQQSLDQGLQFLIQYYNGEERAKGNILERFSAQQFPDLHSELNLSSLELGDSALYFCASSVGALDTQYFGPGTRLTVL.

This rearrangement joins TRBV5-8 to TRBJ2-1, with TRBD2 matching 9 bases. V lost 5 bases and J lost 8; bases outside the gene matches: 11. CDR1 and CDR2 (germline): SGHTS, YDEGEE. This CDR3 region has 15 residues. DNA for the CDR3: TGTGCCAGCAGTCCTGTCCTAGCGGGGAGGGATGAGCAGTTCTTC. As protein: CASSPVLAGRDEQFF. The full variable domain, completed using reference TRBV5-8 and TRBJ2-1, is EAGVTQSPTHLIKTRGQQATLRCSPISGHTSVYWYQQALGLGLQFLLWYDEGEERNRGNFPPRFSGRQFPNYSSELNVNALELEDSALYLCASSPVLAGRDEQFFGPGTRLTVL.

This clone occurred a few times. The chain is built from TRBV7-9 and TRBJ2-7, with TRBD2 identical over 9 bases. The CDR3 has 16 residues. The V gene's germline CDR1 is SEHNR and CDR2 FQNEAQ (reference sequence). J was trimmed by 7 bases and V by 5 bases; bases with no gene match: 15. In nucleotides, the CDR3 is TGTGCCAGCAGCCCTTTAGCGGGAGACCTAGAGGAAGAGCAGTACTTC. It codes for CASSPLAGDLEEEQYF.

The DNA for the CDR3 is TGCGCCAGCAGTTTCGCGGGGGGCCTCTTGAATGAGCAGTTCTTC. It yields the protein CASSFAGGLLNEQFF. This chain connects TRBV5-1 to TRBJ2-1, with 8 bases that match TRBD2. Trimming removed 5 bases from V and 7 bases from J; junction bases left unmatched: 11. CDR1 is SGHRS, CDR2 YFSETQ, per germline. This CDR3 has 15 amino acids.

The V and J genes are TRBV4-1 and TRBJ2-1; no clear D gene. The CDR3 is made up of 12 amino acids. Per the germline V gene, CDR1 is MGHRA and CDR2 is YSYEKL. V was shortened by 2 bases and J by 9 bases, with 8 bases between the two germline ends. This CDR3 reads CASSQPLAEQFF. In nucleotides, the CDR3 is TGCGCCAGCAGCCAACCCTTGGCTGAGCAGTTCTTC.

The rearrangement links TRBV2 to TRBJ1-2; D call uncertain. This CDR3 is 16 amino acids long. The germline gives CDR1 SNHLY, CDR2 FYNNEI. Trimming stripped 5 bases from V and 4 bases from J, with 20 bases between. This CDR3 is CASSPPPQWSPYGYTF. The CDR3 DNA reads TGTGCCAGCAGTCCACCTCCTCAGTGGTCACCCTATGGCTACACCTTC.

This rearrangement joins TRBV27 to TRBJ1-2; 9 bases map to TRBD1. Germline V gene lookup returns CDR1 MNHEY and CDR2 SMNVEV (reference sequence). Unmatched junction bases numbered 3, after V lost 4 bases and J lost 3 bases. The CDR3 is made up of 14 amino acids. The CDR3 loop reads CASSWTGEYYGYTF. The CDR3 region has the DNA TGTGCCAGCAGTTGGACAGGGGAGTACTATGGCTACACCTTC.

The V call is TRBV6-6, the J call TRBJ2-5; D might be TRBD2 (5 bases). CDR1 is MNHNY and CDR2 is SVGAGI in the germline V gene (reference sequence). There are 15 residues in the CDR3. V dropped 6 bases and J dropped 0 bases, with 14 bases sitting between them. CDR3 region: CASRLDSLYQETQYF. CDR3 DNA sequence: TGTGCCAGCAGATTGGACTCCTTGTACCAAGAGACCCAGTACTTC.

In its sample, this clone was seen a few times. The chain links TRBV6-6 to TRBJ2-1; 12 bases map to TRBD2. Germline loops: CDR1 MNHNY, CDR2 SVGAGI (reference sequence). The CDR3 runs 14 residues. Trimming took 8 bases from V and 5 from J; bases not matched to a gene: 4. CDR3 nucleotides: TGTGCCAGCGGGAGACTAGCGGGAGACAATGAGCAGTTCTTC. This gives the protein CASGRLAGDNEQFF.

The chain links TRBV29-1 to TRBJ2-5, with 10 bases that match TRBD2. The germline CDR1 and CDR2 sequences are SQVTM and ANQGSEA. The CDR3 has 15 residues. V lost 4 bases to trimming and J lost 1 base; unmatched junction nucleotides: 6. CDR3 in DNA: TGCAGCGTTGGGGAACTAGCGGGAAGCCAAGAGACCCAGTACTTC. This codes for CSVGELAGSQETQYF.

This chain uses TRBV6-5 with TRBJ2-7; the match to TRBD2 covers 8 bases. This CDR3 has 15 residues. The V and J ends lost 5 bases and 2 bases, in that order; junction bases with no gene match: 8. Germline V gene lookup returns CDR1 MNHEY and CDR2 SVGAGI. As DNA, the CDR3 is TGTGCCAGCAGTACCTATAGCGGGAAAGCCTACGAGCAGTACTTC. Protein product: CASSTYSGKAYEQYF.

V gene TRBV11-2 combines with J gene TRBJ2-7; TRBD1 matches 7 bases. J gave up 2 bases and V 1 base, and 5 bases lay outside the gene matches. The CDR3 sequence is 15 residues long. Germline CDR1 SGHAT, CDR2 FQNNGV. This chain's CDR3 is CASSLAPGGTYEQYF. In DNA, the CDR3 is TGTGCCAGCAGCTTAGCGCCAGGGGGTACCTACGAGCAGTACTTC.

This chain connects TRBV28 to TRBJ1-1; 7 positions agree with TRBD1. Per the germline V gene, CDR1 is MDHEN and CDR2 is SYDVKM. This CDR3 spans 16 amino acids. J gave up 3 bases and V 5 bases, and 12 bases lay outside the gene matches. The chain's CDR3 is CASSPNRWDSYTEAFF. The DNA for the CDR3 is TGTGCCAGCAGTCCCAACCGCTGGGACAGTTACACTGAAGCTTTCTTT.

V gene TRBV2 combines with J gene TRBJ2-3; 10 bases match TRBD2. The V and J ends lost 7 bases and 8 bases, in that order; junction bases with no gene match: 3. This CDR3 contains 12 residues. CDR1 SNHLY and CDR2 FYNNEI come from the germline V gene. CDR3 nucleotide sequence: TGTGCCAGCAACCAGCGGGAGGGTACGCAGTATTTT. Amino acids: CASNQREGTQYF.

This clone has a handful of counts. This sequence joins TRBV10-2 and TRBJ1-2; 8 nucleotides line up with TRBD1. This CDR3 contains 16 residues. CDR1 is WSHSY, CDR2 SAAADI, per germline. V gave up 0 bases and J gave up 6 bases; unmatched junction bases: 9. The CDR3 region is CASSESAGGPIDGYTF. CDR3 bases: TGCGCCAGCAGTGAGTCTGCAGGGGGCCCGATAGATGGCTACACCTTC.

The chain recombines TRBV23-1 with TRBJ1-5; D is ambiguous. TRBV23-1 is an open reading frame whose function is uncertain. The CDR3 runs to 16 residues. V was trimmed by 0 bases and J by 3 bases, leaving 12 bases between them. CDR3 sequence reads: CASSQSDWFYNQPQHF. In DNA, the CDR3 is TGCGCCAGCAGTCAATCAGACTGGTTTTACAATCAGCCCCAGCATTTT.

V and J are TRBV19 and TRBJ1-4; D is unresolved. The germline V gene has CDR1 LNHDA and CDR2 SQIVND (reference sequence). This CDR3 has 17 amino acids. The V and J ends lost 4 bases and 5 bases respectively, with 20 bases between them. In nucleotides, the CDR3 is TGTGCCAGTAGTAACTCGGCAAGTGGTCAGAGGAATGAAAAACTGTTTTTT. As protein: CASSNSASGQRNEKLFF.

In this sample, this clone turned up a few times. CDR3 bases: TGTGCCAGCATTGGACGGGGTGATGGTGGCTACACCTTC. Encoded protein: CASIGRGDGGYTF. The rearrangement joins TRBV6-5 to TRBJ1-2; D unresolved. Germline V gene lookup returns CDR1 MNHEY and CDR2 SVGAGI. V lost 7 bases to trimming and J lost 7 bases, with 16 bases between them. The CDR3 extends over 13 amino acids.

The chain uses TRBV11-2 and TRBJ2-1; 9 bases fit TRBD2. Per germline, CDR1 SGHAT and CDR2 FQNNGV. This CDR3 region has 15 residues. Trimming took 1 base from V and 6 from J; bases not matched to a gene: 4. The CDR3 nucleotides read TGTGCCAGCAGCTTAGTCGGCGGGGGGGCCAATGAGCAGTTCTTC. Residues: CASSLVGGGANEQFF.

In its sample, this clone was seen many times. This chain links TRBV7-9 with TRBJ1-5, with D maybe TRBD1 (6 bases). The CDR3 is made up of 14 amino acids. The V gene lost 3 bases and the J gene lost 6 bases, with 12 bases spanning the gap. CDR1 is SEHNR and CDR2 is FQNEAQ in the germline V gene (reference sequence). The CDR3 is CASSLGGLVQPQHF. Here the CDR3 DNA reads TGTGCCAGCAGCTTGGGGGGGCTAGTTCAGCCCCAGCATTTT.

The chain links TRBV28 to TRBJ2-7; TRBD1 matches at 9 bases. The germline V gene encodes CDR1 MDHEN and CDR2 SYDVKM. The CDR3 contains 15 residues. The J segment lost 1 base and the V segment lost 3 bases, leaving 4 bases of the junction unmatched. CDR3 protein: CASSFTGTGSYEQYF. For the CDR3, the DNA is TGTGCCAGCAGTTTTACCGGGACAGGGTCCTACGAGCAGTACTTC.

The chain carries TRBV4-1 and TRBJ2-3, with TRBD2 identical over 10 bases. CDR1 and CDR2 from the germline V gene are MGHRA and YSYEKL. CDR3 length: 15 amino acids. Germline trimming cut 2 bases from V and 8 bases from J; bases unmatched to any gene: 7. The CDR3 region is CASSQLAGVTRTQYF. The CDR3 DNA reads TGCGCCAGCAGCCAACTAGCGGGAGTGACTCGTACGCAGTATTTT.

CDR3 DNA: TGCAGCGTTGAAGACAGGGGGCCCGGGGATGAGCAGTTCTTC. It is translated as CSVEDRGPGDEQFF. V usage is TRBV29-1 and J usage is TRBJ2-1; TRBD1 agrees at 8 bases. CDR3 length: 14 residues. V was clipped by 0 bases and J by 8 bases; unmatched bases: 6. CDR1 SQVTM and CDR2 ANQGSEA come from the germline V gene.

Here the CDR3 reads CASSVGTGGDPEQYF. Written as DNA, the CDR3 is TGTGCCAGTAGTGTCGGGACAGGGGGCGACCCCGAGCAGTACTTC. The chain has TRBV19 and TRBJ2-7; TRBD1 matches at 12 bases. The CDR3 runs to 15 residues. The V and J ends lost 5 bases and 6 bases, in that order; junction bases with no gene match: 8. Germline-derived CDR1 and CDR2 are LNHDA and SQIVND (reference sequence). Variable domain in full (rest from reference TRBV19 and TRBJ2-7): DGGITQSPKYLFRKEGQNVTLSCEQNLNHDAMYWYRQDPGQGLRLIYYSQIVNDFQKGDIAEGYSVSREKKESFPLTVTSAQKNPTAFYLCASSVGTGGDPEQYFGPGTRLTVT.

In its sample, this clone was seen a few times. The V gene is TRBV7-9, the J gene TRBJ1-3; no clear D. CDR3 length: 14 residues. V shed 7 bases and J shed 3 bases, with 13 bases lying between them. Germline V CDR1 and CDR2: SEHNR, FQNEAQ (reference sequence). The CDR3 nucleotides read TGTGCCAGCACCCGCATTACGCGTGGAAACACCATATATTTT. Protein: CASTRITRGNTIYF. Variable domain in full (rest from reference TRBV7-9 and TRBJ1-3): DTGVSQNPRHKITKRGQNVTFRCDPISEHNRLYWYRQTLGQGPEFLTYFQNEAQLEKSRLLSDRFSAERPKGSFSTLEIQRTEQGDSAMYLCASTRITRGNTIYFGEGSWLTVV.

The chain links TRBV9 to TRBJ1-1, with D uncertain. CDR3 length: 13 amino acids. V gave up 3 bases and J gave up 5 bases, with 11 bases separating them. The germline V gene has CDR1 SGDLS and CDR2 YYNGEE. The CDR3: CASSATRQTEAFF. CDR3 DNA sequence: TGTGCCAGCAGCGCGACGCGGCAGACTGAAGCTTTCTTT. Combining the CDR3 with reference TRBV9 and TRBJ1-1 gives the whole variable domain DSGVTQTPKHLITATGQRVTLRCSPRSGDLSVYWYQQSLDQGLQFLIQYYNGEERAKGNILERFSAQQFPDLHSELNLSSLELGDSALYFCASSATRQTEAFFGQGTRLTVV.

The chain employs TRBV30 and TRBJ2-1, with D possibly TRBD1 on 5 matching bases. V was pared by 6 bases and J by 0 bases, with 12 bases between. Per the germline V gene, CDR1 is GTSNPN and CDR2 is SVGIG (reference sequence). The CDR3 is 14 residues long. DNA of the CDR3: TGTGCCTGCCTTAGACAGAGCTCCTACAATGAGCAGTTCTTC. It translates to CACLRQSSYNEQFF. Looking up the rest from reference TRBV30 and TRBJ2-1 gives the full variable domain: SQTIHQWPATLVQPVGSPLSLECTVEGTSNPNLYWYRQAAGRGLQLLFYSVGIGQISSEVPQNLSASRPQDRQFILSSKKLLLSDSGFYLCACLRQSSYNEQFFGPGTRLTVL.